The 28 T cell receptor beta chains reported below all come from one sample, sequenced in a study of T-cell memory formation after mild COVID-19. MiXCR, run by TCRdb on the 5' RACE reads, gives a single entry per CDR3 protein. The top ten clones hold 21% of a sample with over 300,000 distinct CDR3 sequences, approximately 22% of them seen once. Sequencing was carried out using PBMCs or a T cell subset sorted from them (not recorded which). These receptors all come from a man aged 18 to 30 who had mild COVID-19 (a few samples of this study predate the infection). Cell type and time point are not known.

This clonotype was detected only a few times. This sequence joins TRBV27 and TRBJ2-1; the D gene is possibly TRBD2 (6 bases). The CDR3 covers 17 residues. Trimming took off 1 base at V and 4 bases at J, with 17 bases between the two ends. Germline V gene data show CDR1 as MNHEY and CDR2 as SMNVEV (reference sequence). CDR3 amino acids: CASSLFSGTPEYNEQFF. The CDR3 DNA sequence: TGTGCCAGCAGTTTATTCTCCGGGACTCCGGAATACAATGAGCAGTTCTTC.

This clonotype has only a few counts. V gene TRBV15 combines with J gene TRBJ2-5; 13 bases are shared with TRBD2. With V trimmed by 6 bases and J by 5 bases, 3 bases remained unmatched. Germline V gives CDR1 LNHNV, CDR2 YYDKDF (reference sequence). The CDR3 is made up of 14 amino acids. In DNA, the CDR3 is TGTGCCACCAGGGGACTAGCGGGGAAGGAGACCCAGTACTTC. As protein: CATRGLAGKETQYF. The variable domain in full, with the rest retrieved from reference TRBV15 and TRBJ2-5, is DAMVIQNPRYQVTQFGKPVTLSCSQTLNHNVMYWYQQKSSQAPKLLFHYYDKDFNNEADTPDNFQSRRPNTSFCFLDIRSPGLGDTAMYLCATRGLAGKETQYFGPGTRLLVL.

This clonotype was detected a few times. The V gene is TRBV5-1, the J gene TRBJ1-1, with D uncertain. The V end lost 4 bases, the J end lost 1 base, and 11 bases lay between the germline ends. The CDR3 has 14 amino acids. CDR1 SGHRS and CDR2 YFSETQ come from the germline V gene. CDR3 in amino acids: CASSPHRPNTEAFF. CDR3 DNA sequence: TGCGCCAGCAGCCCACACCGACCGAACACTGAAGCTTTCTTT.

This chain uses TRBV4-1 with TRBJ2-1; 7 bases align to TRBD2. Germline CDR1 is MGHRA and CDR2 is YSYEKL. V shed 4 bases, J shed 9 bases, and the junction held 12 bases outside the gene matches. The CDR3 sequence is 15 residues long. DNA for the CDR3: TGCGCCAGCAGCCCCTGGGGGGGGACTGGGGGTGAGCAGTTCTTC. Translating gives CASSPWGGTGGEQFF.

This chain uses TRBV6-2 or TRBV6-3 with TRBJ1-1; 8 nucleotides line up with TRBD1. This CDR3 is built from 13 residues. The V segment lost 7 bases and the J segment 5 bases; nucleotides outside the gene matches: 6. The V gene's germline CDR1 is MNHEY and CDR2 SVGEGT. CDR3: CASTWTGTTEAFF. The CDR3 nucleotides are TGTGCCAGCACCTGGACAGGGACGACTGAAGCTTTCTTT.

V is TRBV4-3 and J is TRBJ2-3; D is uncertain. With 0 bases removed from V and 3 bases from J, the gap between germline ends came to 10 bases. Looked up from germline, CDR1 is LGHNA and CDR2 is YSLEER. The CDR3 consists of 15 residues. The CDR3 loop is CASSQDLGWTDTQYF. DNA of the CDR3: TGCGCCAGCAGCCAAGATTTAGGTTGGACAGATACGCAGTATTTT.

The CDR3 here is CASSLPTGTSTDTQYF. CDR3 sequence (DNA): TGCGCCAGCAGCTTACCGACTGGGACTAGCACAGATACGCAGTATTTT. This rearrangement joins TRBV5-1 to TRBJ2-3, with a possible D match to TRBD2 (6 bases). Germline CDR1 and CDR2: SGHRS and YFSETQ. V gave up 2 bases and J gave up 0 bases, with 13 bases separating them. The CDR3 is made up of 16 amino acids.

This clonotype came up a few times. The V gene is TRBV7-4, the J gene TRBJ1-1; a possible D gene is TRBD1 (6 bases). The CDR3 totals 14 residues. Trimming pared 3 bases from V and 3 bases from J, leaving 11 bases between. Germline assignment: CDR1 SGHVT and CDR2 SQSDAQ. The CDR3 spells CASSFRGRDTEAFF. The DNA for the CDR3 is TGTGCCAGCAGCTTCAGGGGAAGGGACACTGAAGCTTTCTTT.

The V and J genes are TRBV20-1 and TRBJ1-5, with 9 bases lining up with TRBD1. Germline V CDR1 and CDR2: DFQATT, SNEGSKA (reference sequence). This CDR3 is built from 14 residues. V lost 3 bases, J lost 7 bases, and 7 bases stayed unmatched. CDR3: CSARSGTGFQPQHF. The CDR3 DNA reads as TGCAGTGCTAGGTCCGGGACAGGGTTCCAGCCCCAGCATTTT.

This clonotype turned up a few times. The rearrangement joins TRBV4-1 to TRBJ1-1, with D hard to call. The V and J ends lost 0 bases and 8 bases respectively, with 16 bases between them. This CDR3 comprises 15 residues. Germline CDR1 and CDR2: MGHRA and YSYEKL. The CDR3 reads CASSQDLYIEVEAFF. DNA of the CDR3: TGCGCCAGCAGCCAAGATCTGTATATAGAGGTGGAAGCTTTCTTT.

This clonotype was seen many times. The DNA of the CDR3 is TGTGCCAGCAGTTTAGAAGGGCAACTGGGTACGCAGTATTTT. Translating it yields CASSLEGQLGTQYF. V is TRBV12-3 or TRBV12-4 and J is TRBJ2-3; D unresolved. V dropped 1 base and J dropped 8 bases, with 13 bases sitting between them. The CDR3 runs 14 residues.

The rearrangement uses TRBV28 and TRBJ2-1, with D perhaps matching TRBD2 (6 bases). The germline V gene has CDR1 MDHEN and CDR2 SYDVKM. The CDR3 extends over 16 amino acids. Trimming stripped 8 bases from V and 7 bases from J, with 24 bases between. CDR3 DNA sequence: TGTGCCAGCCGACCATTTAGCGGCTCCGAGGGGAATGAGCAGTTCTTC. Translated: CASRPFSGSEGNEQFF.

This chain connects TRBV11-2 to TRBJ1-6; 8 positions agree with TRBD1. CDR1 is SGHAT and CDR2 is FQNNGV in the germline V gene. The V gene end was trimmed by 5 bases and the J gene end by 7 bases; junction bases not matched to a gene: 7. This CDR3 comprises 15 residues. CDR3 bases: TGTGCCAGCAGCCCCAACCAGGGGGCAAATTCACCCCTCCACTTT. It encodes CASSPNQGANSPLHF. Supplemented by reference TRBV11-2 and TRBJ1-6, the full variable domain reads EAGVAQSPRYKIIEKRQSVAFWCNPISGHATLYWYQQILGQGPKLLIQFQNNGVVDDSQLPKDRFSAERLKGVDSTLKIQPAKLEDSAVYLCASSPNQGANSPLHFGNGTRLTVT.

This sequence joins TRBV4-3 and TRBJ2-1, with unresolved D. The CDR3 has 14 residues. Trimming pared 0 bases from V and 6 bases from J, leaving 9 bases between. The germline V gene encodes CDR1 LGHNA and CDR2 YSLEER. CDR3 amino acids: CASSQDLVGNEQFF. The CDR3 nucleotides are TGCGCCAGCAGCCAAGATCTTGTTGGCAATGAGCAGTTCTTC.

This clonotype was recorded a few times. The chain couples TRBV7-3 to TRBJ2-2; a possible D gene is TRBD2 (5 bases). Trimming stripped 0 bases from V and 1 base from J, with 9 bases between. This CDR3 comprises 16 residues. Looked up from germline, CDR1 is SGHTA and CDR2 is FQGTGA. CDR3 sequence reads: CASSLTPRGNTGELFF. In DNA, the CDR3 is TGTGCCAGCAGCTTAACCCCCCGGGGGAACACCGGGGAGCTGTTTTTT.

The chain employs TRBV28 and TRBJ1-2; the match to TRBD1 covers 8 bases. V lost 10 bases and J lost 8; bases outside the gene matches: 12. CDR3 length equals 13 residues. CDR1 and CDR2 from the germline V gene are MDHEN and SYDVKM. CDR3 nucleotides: TGTGCCACCCACAGACAACAGGGGGAGGGCTACACCTTC. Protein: CATHRQQGEGYTF.

The chain's CDR3 is CSVGFSGPTGELFF. The CDR3 DNA reads as TGCAGCGTTGGGTTTTCAGGGCCCACCGGGGAGCTGTTTTTT. This chain links TRBV29-1 with TRBJ2-2, with TRBD1 as a possible D gene (5 bases). V lost 4 bases and J 4 bases, leaving 13 bases between the germline ends. From germline, CDR1 is SQVTM and CDR2 ANQGSEA. The CDR3 loop spans 14 amino acids.

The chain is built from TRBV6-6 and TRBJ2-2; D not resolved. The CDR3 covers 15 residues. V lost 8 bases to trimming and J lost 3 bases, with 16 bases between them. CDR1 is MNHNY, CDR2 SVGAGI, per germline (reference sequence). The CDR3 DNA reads TGTGCCAGCTCTAACACGGACGGCTACACCGGGGAGCTGTTTTTT. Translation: CASSNTDGYTGELFF.

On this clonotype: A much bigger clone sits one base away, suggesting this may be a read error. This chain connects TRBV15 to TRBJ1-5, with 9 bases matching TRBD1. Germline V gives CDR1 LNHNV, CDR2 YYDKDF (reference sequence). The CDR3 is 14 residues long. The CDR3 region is CATSGTGTNQPKHF. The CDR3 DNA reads TGTGCCACCAGCGGGACAGGGACAAATCAGCCCAAGCATTTT.

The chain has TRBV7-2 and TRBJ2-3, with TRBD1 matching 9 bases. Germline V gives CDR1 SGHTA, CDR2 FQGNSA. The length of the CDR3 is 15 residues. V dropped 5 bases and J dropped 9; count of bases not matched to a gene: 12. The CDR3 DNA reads TGTGCCAGCAGCCTCAGCCCGGGACAGGGTAGAACGCAGTATTTT. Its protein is CASSLSPGQGRTQYF.

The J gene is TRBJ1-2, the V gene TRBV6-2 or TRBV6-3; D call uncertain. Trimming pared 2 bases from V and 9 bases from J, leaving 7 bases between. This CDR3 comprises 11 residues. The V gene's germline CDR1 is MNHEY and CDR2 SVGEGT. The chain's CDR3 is CASSYRESYTF. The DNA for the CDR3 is TGTGCCAGCAGTTACAGGGAGAGCTACACCTTC.

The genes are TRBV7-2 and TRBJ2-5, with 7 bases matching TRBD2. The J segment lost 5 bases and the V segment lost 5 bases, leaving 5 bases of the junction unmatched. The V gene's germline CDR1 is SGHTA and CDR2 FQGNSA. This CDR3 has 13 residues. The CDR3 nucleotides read TGTGCCAGCAGCGTAACTAGCGCGGAGACCCAGTACTTC. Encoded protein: CASSVTSAETQYF.

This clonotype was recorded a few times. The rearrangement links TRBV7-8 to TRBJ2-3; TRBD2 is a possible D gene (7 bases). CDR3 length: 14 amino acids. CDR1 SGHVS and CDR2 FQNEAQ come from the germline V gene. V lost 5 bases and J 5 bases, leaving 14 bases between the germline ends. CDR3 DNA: TGTGCCAGCAGCGCCGGGGGGCATCAAGATACGCAGTATTTT. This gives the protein CASSAGGHQDTQYF.

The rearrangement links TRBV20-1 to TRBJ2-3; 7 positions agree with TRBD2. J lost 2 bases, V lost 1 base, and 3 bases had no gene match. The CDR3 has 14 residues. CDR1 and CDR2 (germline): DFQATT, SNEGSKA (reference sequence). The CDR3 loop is CSARGGLPTDTQYF. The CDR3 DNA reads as TGCAGTGCTAGAGGGGGACTACCCACAGATACGCAGTATTTT.

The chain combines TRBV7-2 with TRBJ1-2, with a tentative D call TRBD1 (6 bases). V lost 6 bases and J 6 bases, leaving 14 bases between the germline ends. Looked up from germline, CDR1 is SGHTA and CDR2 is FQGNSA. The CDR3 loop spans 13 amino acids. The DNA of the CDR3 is TGTGCCAGCAGGGTCAATCGACAGGATGGCTACACCTTC. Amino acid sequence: CASRVNRQDGYTF.

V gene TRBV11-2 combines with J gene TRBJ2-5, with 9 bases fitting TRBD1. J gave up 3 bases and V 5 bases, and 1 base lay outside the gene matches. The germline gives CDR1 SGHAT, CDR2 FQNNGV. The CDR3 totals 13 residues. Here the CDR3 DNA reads TGTGCCAGCAGCACAGGGGGCGAAGAGACCCAGTACTTC. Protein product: CASSTGGEETQYF.

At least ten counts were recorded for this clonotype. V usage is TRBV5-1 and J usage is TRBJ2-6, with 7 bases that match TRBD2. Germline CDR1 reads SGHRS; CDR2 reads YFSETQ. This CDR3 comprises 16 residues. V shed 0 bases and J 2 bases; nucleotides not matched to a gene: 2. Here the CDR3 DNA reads TGCGCCAGCAGCTTGGAGGCGGGGGCTGGGGCCAACGTCCTGACTTTC. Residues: CASSLEAGAGANVLTF. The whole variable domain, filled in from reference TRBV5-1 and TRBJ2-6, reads KAGVTQTPRYLIKTRGQQVTLSCSPISGHRSVSWYQQTPGQGLQFLFEYFSETQRNKGNFPGRFSGRQFSNSRSEMNVSTLELGDSALYLCASSLEAGAGANVLTFGAGSRLTVL.

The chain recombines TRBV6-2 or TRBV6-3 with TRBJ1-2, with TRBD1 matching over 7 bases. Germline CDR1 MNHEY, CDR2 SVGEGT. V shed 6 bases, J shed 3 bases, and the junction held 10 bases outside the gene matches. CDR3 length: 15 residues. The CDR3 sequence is CASSQTGLRYYGYTF. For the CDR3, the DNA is TGTGCCAGCAGCCAGACAGGGTTGAGATACTATGGCTACACCTTC.